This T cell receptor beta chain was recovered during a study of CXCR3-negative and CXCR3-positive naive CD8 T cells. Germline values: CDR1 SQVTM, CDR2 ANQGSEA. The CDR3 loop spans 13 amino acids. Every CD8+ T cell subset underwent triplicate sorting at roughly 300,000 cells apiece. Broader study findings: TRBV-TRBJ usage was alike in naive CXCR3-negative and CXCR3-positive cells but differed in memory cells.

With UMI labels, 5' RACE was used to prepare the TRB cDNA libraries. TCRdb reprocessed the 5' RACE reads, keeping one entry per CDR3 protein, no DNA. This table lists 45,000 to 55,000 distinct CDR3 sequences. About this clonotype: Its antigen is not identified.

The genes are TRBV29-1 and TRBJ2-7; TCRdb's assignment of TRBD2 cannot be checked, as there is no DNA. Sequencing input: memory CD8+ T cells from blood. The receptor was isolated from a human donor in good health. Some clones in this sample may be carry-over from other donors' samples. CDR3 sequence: CSVVTSGSYEQYF.